This TCR beta chain is from a study of blood T cell repertoires in COVID-19. The assay was immunoSEQ multiplex PCR, and TCRdb's table has in-frame clones only and misses some. The sample has more than 200,000 clones, over 75% seen once. The CDR3 contains 14 residues. The V and J ends lost 7 bases and 8 bases respectively, with 17 bases between them. Germline CDR1 and CDR2: SNHLY and FYNNEI. This clonotype was sampled from a middle-aged man who had recovered from COVID-19. V and J are TRBV2 and TRBJ1-4; possible D gene TRBD1, 6 bases. The sample taken for sequencing was PBMCs or T cells enriched from blood (not recorded which). CDR3 sequence reads: CASTEGGAGEKLFF. DNA of the CDR3: TGTGCCAGCACCGAGGGGGGGGCAGGGGAAAAACTGTTTTTT.